This passage covers 5 T cell receptor beta chains from one sample sequenced in a study of T cells in Graves' hyperthyroidism and ophthalmopathy. Amplified regions were TCR beta CDR3 sequences from RNA transcripts. The TCR CDR3 was amplified in a first-round RT-PCR using the HTBI primer set. TCRdb reprocessed the multiplex PCR reads with MiXCR, giving one entry per CDR3 protein. Of approximately 710,000 distinct CDR3 sequences listed, roughly 17% were seen once; the top ten hold 15% to 18%. The specimen sequenced was blood. Source of these receptors: a man aged 50 to 60 with Graves' hyperthyroidism.

This clonotype was detected many times. This chain connects TRBV6-2 or TRBV6-3 to TRBJ2-2; TRBD2 matches 8 bases. After removal of 7 bases from V and 4 bases from J, the junction contained 11 bases not matched to a gene. This CDR3 is built from 16 residues. From germline, CDR1 is MNHEY and CDR2 SVGEGT. The CDR3 spells CASTNGLANPTGELFF. In DNA form, the CDR3 reads TGTGCCAGCACCAACGGACTAGCTAATCCCACCGGGGAGCTGTTTTTT.

Ten or more counts support this clonotype. This chain uses TRBV2 with TRBJ2-1; 10 bases agree with TRBD2. V trimming: 6 bases; J trimming: 3 bases; junction bases outside the gene matches: 5. CDR1 is SNHLY and CDR2 is FYNNEI in the germline V gene. This CDR3 is 15 amino acids long. The CDR3 nucleotides read TGTGCCAGCAGACTAGGACTAGCGGTCTACAATGAGCAGTTCTTC. Its protein product is CASRLGLAVYNEQFF.

The rearrangement uses TRBV30 and TRBJ1-2, with 9 bases identical to TRBD1. The germline V gene encodes CDR1 GTSNPN and CDR2 SVGIG (reference sequence). The junction had 3 bases not matched to a gene; V was cut back by 1 base and J by 3 bases. This CDR3 has 14 amino acids. The CDR3 sequence: CAWSGGTGYYGYTF. The CDR3 nucleotides are TGTGCCTGGAGTGGAGGGACAGGGTACTATGGCTACACCTTC.

The gene calls are TRBV28 and TRBJ2-1, with TRBD2 identical over 9 bases. The J segment lost 0 bases and the V segment lost 3 bases, leaving 15 bases of the junction unmatched. The CDR3 extends over 20 amino acids. CDR1 is MDHEN and CDR2 is SYDVKM in the germline V gene. Here the CDR3 DNA reads TGTGCCAGCAGTTTGGCCCCCGGGGTGGCGGGAGGGAGCTCCTACAATGAGCAGTTCTTC. Its translation is CASSLAPGVAGGSSYNEQFF.

This clonotype turned up a few times. This rearrangement joins TRBV14 to TRBJ2-7; 9 positions match TRBD2. The germline V gene encodes CDR1 SGHDN and CDR2 FVKESK. This CDR3 is built from 15 residues. The V and J ends lost 2 bases and 5 bases, in that order; junction bases with no gene match: 7. The CDR3 nucleotides are TGTGCCAGCAGCCAACAAGCGGGAGGTATCCACGAGCAGTACTTC. Translating gives CASSQQAGGIHEQYF.